This TCR beta chain was observed in a study of CD8 T cells in ankylosing spondylitis. Study-level points and caveats: Reactive arthritis synovial fluid and blood previously showed some of these motif variants.

This CDR3 spans 13 amino acids. Germline V gene lookup returns CDR1 DFQATT and CDR2 SNEGSKA (reference sequence). V was cut by 2 bases and J by 4 bases, with 9 bases left in between. TCR beta libraries were made by quantitative 5'-RACE with molecular barcodes. Each CDR3 protein gets one entry after TCRdb re-called the 5' RACE reads with MiXCR. Of 200,000 to 300,000 distinct CDR3 sequences in the sample, around 32% were seen once. This clonotype was detected only a few times. Its antigen is currently unknown. V is TRBV20-1 and J is TRBJ1-5, with D possibly being TRBD1 (5 bases). The sample comprised blood, either unsorted or a sorted T cell fraction (not recorded which). The TCR was taken from a male donor with ankylosing spondylitis or in good health (not recorded which). The CDR3 spells CSARIGENQPQHF. The CDR3 DNA follows: TGCAGTGCTAGAATAGGGGAAAATCAGCCCCAGCATTTT.